This passage covers 17 T cell receptor beta chains from one sample sequenced in a study of cytomegalovirus exposure and HLA in healthy donors. The PCR used 60 Vbeta and 13 Jbeta primers. This table comes from immunoSEQ multiplex PCR, and its TCRdb copy is limited to in-frame clones, with some not included. The sample carries more than 150,000 clones, roughly four fifths recorded once. Sequencing was done on a sample of PBMCs. The receptors were sampled from a woman aged 18-29 years in good health and CMV-seropositive.

V usage is TRBV15 and J usage is TRBJ2-7, with 9 bases lining up with TRBD2. Germline values: CDR1 LNHNV, CDR2 YYDKDF (reference sequence). This CDR3 contains 17 residues. The V and J ends lost 0 bases and 2 bases, in that order; junction bases with no gene match: 8. CDR3 sequence: CATSRESGGSTTYEQYF. The CDR3 DNA reads as TGTGCCACCAGCAGAGAGAGCGGGGGGTCCACAACCTACGAGCAGTACTTC.

This chain connects TRBV6-4 to TRBJ2-2; possible D gene TRBD2, 5 bases. The CDR3 consists of 14 residues. The germline CDR1 and CDR2 sequences are MRHNA and SNTAGT. Trimming cost V 0 bases and J 6 bases, with 8 bases left between them. The CDR3 loop is CASSDSNGAGELFF. CDR3 nucleotides: TGTGCCAGCAGTGACTCAAACGGGGCCGGGGAGCTGTTTTTT.

This chain links TRBV19 with TRBJ2-1, with TRBD2 matching 9 bases. J was trimmed by 10 bases and V by 0 bases; bases with no gene match: 16. The CDR3 length is 18 residues. Germline V CDR1 and CDR2: LNHDA, SQIVND (reference sequence). The CDR3 sequence: CASSIDGSSSGVVEEQFF. In DNA form, the CDR3 reads TGTGCCAGTAGTATAGATGGGTCATCTAGCGGGGTAGTGGAGGAGCAGTTCTTC.

This rearrangement joins TRBV4-2 to TRBJ2-3, with D possibly being TRBD2 (7 bases). The CDR3 is made up of 17 amino acids. V was pared by 3 bases and J by 6 bases, with 22 bases between. The V gene's germline CDR1 is LGHNA and CDR2 YNFKEQ. The CDR3: CASSQALARGGPDTQYF. CDR3 bases: TGTGCCAGCAGCCAGGCCCTAGCGAGGGGGGGCCCGGATACGCAGTATTTT.

This chain joins TRBV7-9 and TRBJ1-1; perhaps TRBD1 as D (5 bases). The CDR3 has 14 amino acids. Germline CDR1 reads SEHNR; CDR2 reads FQNEAQ (reference sequence). V was clipped by 2 bases and J by 2 bases, with 9 bases between them. CDR3 nucleotide sequence: TGTGCCAGCAGCTTAATGCAGGGAAACACTGAAGCTTTCTTT. Residues: CASSLMQGNTEAFF. The full variable domain, rest sourced from reference TRBV7-9 and TRBJ1-1, is DTGVSQNPRHKITKRGQNVTFRCDPISEHNRLYWYRQTLGQGPEFLTYFQNEAQLEKSRLLSDRFSAERPKGSFSTLEIQRTEQGDSAMYLCASSLMQGNTEAFFGQGTRLTVV.

V gene TRBV18 combines with J gene TRBJ2-1, with 9 bases lining up with TRBD2. The germline gives CDR1 KGHSH, CDR2 LQKENI. V dropped 1 base and J dropped 6; count of bases not matched to a gene: 7. This CDR3 has 16 amino acids. In nucleotides, the CDR3 is TGTGCCAGCTCACCACTGGGGACTAGCTCGTTCAATGAGCAGTTCTTC. Encoded protein: CASSPLGTSSFNEQFF.

This clone was seen only a few times. The chain combines TRBV30 with TRBJ1-2; 8 bases are shared with TRBD1. V lost 1 base and J lost 8; bases outside the gene matches: 12. CDR3 length equals 15 residues. Germline V gives CDR1 GTSNPN, CDR2 SVGIG (reference sequence). Here the CDR3 DNA reads TGTGCCTGGAGTGGAGGCGGACAGGGATCAGGAGGCTACACCTTC. It encodes CAWSGGGQGSGGYTF. Together with reference TRBV30 and TRBJ1-2, the CDR3 gives the full variable domain: SQTIHQWPATLVQPVGSPLSLECTVEGTSNPNLYWYRQAAGRGLQLLFYSVGIGQISSEVPQNLSASRPQDRQFILSSKKLLLSDSGFYLCAWSGGGQGSGGYTFGSGTRLTVV.

This chain links TRBV27 with TRBJ2-7; 14 positions match TRBD2. This CDR3 has 19 residues. Germline V CDR1 and CDR2: MNHEY, SMNVEV (reference sequence). The junction had 16 bases not matched to a gene; V was cut back by 5 bases and J by 4 bases. CDR3 in DNA: TGTGCCAGCAGTCCAGACACCCTTCTGACTAGCGGGGGGGCGTACGAGCAGTACTTC. This sequence encodes CASSPDTLLTSGGAYEQYF.

The chain joins TRBV4-1 to TRBJ2-5; D ambiguous. V was clipped by 1 base and J by 0 bases, with 6 bases between them. CDR3 length: 14 residues. Germline V CDR1 and CDR2: MGHRA, YSYEKL. This CDR3 is CASSQGGYQETQYF. The CDR3 DNA reads TGCGCCAGCAGCCAAGGAGGCTACCAAGAGACCCAGTACTTC.

The CDR3 DNA is TGTGCCAGCAGTACAGCTGACTATGGCTACACCTTC. This codes for CASSTADYGYTF. The chain couples TRBV7-9 to TRBJ1-2; no clear D. From germline, CDR1 is SEHNR and CDR2 FQNEAQ (reference sequence). The CDR3 contains 12 residues. Trimming pared 6 bases from V and 3 bases from J, leaving 8 bases between.

This chain joins TRBV5-6 and TRBJ1-2; D gene ambiguous. The length of the CDR3 is 13 residues. Trimming took off 7 bases at V and 0 bases at J, with 10 bases between the two ends. CDR1 is SGHDT and CDR2 is YYEEEE in the germline V gene. CDR3 bases: TGTGCCAGCTCGGGGAGGACTAACTATGGCTACACCTTC. As protein: CASSGRTNYGYTF.

In its sample, this clone was seen a few times. This chain uses TRBV7-9 with TRBJ1-2; D gene ambiguous. Trimming took off 5 bases at V and 8 bases at J, with 24 bases between the two ends. Germline V CDR1 and CDR2: SEHNR, FQNEAQ (reference sequence). The CDR3 has 16 residues. CDR3 nucleotides: TGTGCCAGCAGCCCCCGGGGTTTTACCCTTCCGCGGGGCTACACCTTC. It yields the protein CASSPRGFTLPRGYTF.

The genes are TRBV4-2 and TRBJ1-2, with a possible D match to TRBD1 (6 bases). V was clipped by 1 base and J by 5 bases, with 14 bases between them. CDR3 length equals 15 residues. The V gene's germline CDR1 is LGHNA and CDR2 YNFKEQ. CDR3 amino acids: CASSQAGVERYGYTF. In DNA, the CDR3 is TGTGCCAGCAGCCAAGCAGGGGTAGAGAGGTATGGCTACACCTTC.

This clone was recorded only once. The V and J genes are TRBV2 and TRBJ1-5; D may be TRBD1 (6 bases). The length of the CDR3 is 13 residues. Trimming cost V 4 bases and J 7 bases, with 11 bases left between them. Germline values: CDR1 SNHLY, CDR2 FYNNEI. The CDR3 nucleotides read TGTGCCAGCAGTGTGGCAGGGGTGCAGCCCCAGCATTTT. Amino acids: CASSVAGVQPQHF.

The chain recombines TRBV11-2 with TRBJ1-6, with a possible D match to TRBD1 (5 bases). The germline CDR1 and CDR2 sequences are SGHAT and FQNNGV. The length of the CDR3 is 14 residues. V was cut by 4 bases and J by 11 bases, with 15 bases left in between. Here the CDR3 reads CASSWGDRRPPLHF. CDR3 DNA: TGTGCCAGCAGCTGGGGGGACCGTCGACCACCCCTCCACTTT.

CDR3 in DNA: TGTGCCAGCAGCTCGATTGGTGGACAGGGACAGCGTGGCTACACCTTC. It translates to CASSSIGGQGQRGYTF. The chain carries TRBV27 and TRBJ1-2, with 8 bases that match TRBD1. With 6 bases clipped from V and 7 bases from J, the junction kept 16 bases outside the gene matches. From germline, CDR1 is MNHEY and CDR2 SMNVEV (reference sequence). This CDR3 has 16 residues.

This chain uses TRBV19 with TRBJ2-1; no definite D call. This CDR3 is 13 amino acids long. Trimming took 1 base from V and 6 from J, leaving 7 bases between them. Germline V gives CDR1 LNHDA, CDR2 SQIVND (reference sequence). CDR3 region: CASSIGYSNEQFF. The CDR3 DNA reads TGTGCCAGTAGTATAGGTTACAGCAATGAGCAGTTCTTC.